This TCR beta chain is from a study of blood T cell repertoires in COVID-19. Study-level background: Samples of COVID-19 (acute and convalescent) were obtained from the United States, Italy and Spain.

Sequencing was performed with immunoSEQ multiplex PCR; in TCRdb, only in-frame clones are kept and a portion is missing. The table shows 76,000 or so clones, with roughly 82% occurring only once. V was clipped by 4 bases and J by 2 bases, with 9 bases between them. CDR1 WSHSY and CDR2 SAAADI come from the germline V gene. This CDR3 spans 14 amino acids. The rearrangement links TRBV10-2 to TRBJ1-5; D is undetermined. The sample comprised peripheral blood. This TCR was sampled from a man between 45 and 60 years old with acute or convalescent COVID-19. The CDR3: CASSGASGNQPQHF. In nucleotides, the CDR3 is TGCGCCAGCAGTGGGGCGTCCGGCAATCAGCCCCAGCATTTT.